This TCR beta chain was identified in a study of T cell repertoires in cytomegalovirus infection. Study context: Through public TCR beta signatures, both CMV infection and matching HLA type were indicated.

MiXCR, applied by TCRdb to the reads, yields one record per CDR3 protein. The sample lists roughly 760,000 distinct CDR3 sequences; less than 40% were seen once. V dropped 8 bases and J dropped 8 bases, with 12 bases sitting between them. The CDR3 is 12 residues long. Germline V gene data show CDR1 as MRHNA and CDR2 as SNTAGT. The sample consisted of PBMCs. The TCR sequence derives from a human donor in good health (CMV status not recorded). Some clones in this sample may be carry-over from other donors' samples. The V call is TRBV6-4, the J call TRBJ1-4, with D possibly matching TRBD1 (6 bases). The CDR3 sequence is CASPGTYEKLFF. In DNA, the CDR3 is TGTGCCAGCCCTGGGACATACGAAAAACTGTTTTTT.